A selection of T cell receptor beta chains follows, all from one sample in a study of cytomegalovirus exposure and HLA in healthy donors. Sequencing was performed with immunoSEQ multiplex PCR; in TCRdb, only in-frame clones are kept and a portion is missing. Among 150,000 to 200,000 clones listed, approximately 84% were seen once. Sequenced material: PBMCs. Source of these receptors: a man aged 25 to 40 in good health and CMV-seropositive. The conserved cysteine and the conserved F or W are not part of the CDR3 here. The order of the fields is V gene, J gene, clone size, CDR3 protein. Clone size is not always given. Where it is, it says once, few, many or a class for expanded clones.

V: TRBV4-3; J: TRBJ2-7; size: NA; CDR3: ASSQGKNSAGGMYEQY
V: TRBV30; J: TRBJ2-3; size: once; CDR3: AWSVAEDTQY
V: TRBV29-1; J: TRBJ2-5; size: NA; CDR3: SVERGGRRETQY
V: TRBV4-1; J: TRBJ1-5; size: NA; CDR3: ASSPRFNQPQH
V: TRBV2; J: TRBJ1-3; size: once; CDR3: ASTRSDSISGNTIY
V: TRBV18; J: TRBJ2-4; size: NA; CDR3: ASSPPGLAGGSAKNIQY
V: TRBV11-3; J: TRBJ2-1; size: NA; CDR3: ASSLQGFPGEENEQF
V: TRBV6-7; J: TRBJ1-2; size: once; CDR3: ASSYLGQEGNT
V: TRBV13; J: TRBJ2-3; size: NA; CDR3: ASSLVAVDTQY
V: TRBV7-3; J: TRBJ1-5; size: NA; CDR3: ASSFSQADPQH
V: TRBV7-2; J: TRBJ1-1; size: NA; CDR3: ASSFRQTTEAF
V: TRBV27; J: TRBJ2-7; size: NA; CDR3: ASSYTLRQSSYEQY
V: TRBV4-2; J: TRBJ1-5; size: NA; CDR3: ASSQARSSNQPQH
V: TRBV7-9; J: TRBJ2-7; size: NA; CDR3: ASSLHSYEQY
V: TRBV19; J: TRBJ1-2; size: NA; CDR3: ASSIDPPETGSGYT